Each of the 17 T cell receptor beta chains below was sequenced from the same sample in a study of shared clonotypes between healthy human individuals. Profiled with immunoSEQ multiplex PCR; TCRdb holds only in-frame clones, not every one. The data contain approximately 500,000 clones, 90% to 97% of them seen just once; the ten biggest clones take up 0.06%. The sequenced sample consisted of naive CD4+ T cells sorted from blood. Subset described: CD45RA+ positively selected. The receptors derive from a woman in her thirties in good health.

J is TRBJ2-1 and V is TRBV5-1; 7 bases agree with TRBD1. The CDR3 is 14 amino acids. V gave up 3 bases and J gave up 3 bases; unmatched junction bases: 3. Germline V gene lookup returns CDR1 SGHRS and CDR2 YFSETQ. Written as DNA, the CDR3 is TGCGCCAGCAGCTACGACAGGGACTACAATGAGCAGTTCTTC. This encodes CASSYDRDYNEQFF.

The chain uses TRBV5-4 and TRBJ2-2; D is possibly TRBD1 (5 bases). In germline, CDR1 is SGHNT, CDR2 YYREEE (reference sequence). V was trimmed by 3 bases and J by 1 base, leaving 10 bases between them. The CDR3 sequence is 15 residues long. CDR3 sequence reads: CASSSQQGNTGELFF. As DNA, the CDR3 is TGTGCCAGCAGCTCTCAGCAGGGGAACACCGGGGAGCTGTTTTTT.

The chain combines TRBV5-1 with TRBJ2-5, with TRBD2 as a possible D gene (6 bases). The assigned J gene may be wrong: the sequence end matches TRBJ2-7 better. The CDR3 length is 15 residues. The germline V gene encodes CDR1 SGHRS and CDR2 YFSETQ. The CDR3 sequence: CASSLVEGEGYEQYF. In DNA form, the CDR3 reads TGCGCCAGCAGCTTGGTGGAGGGAGAAGGGTACGAGCAGTACTTC.

V usage is TRBV5-4 and J usage is TRBJ2-1, with TRBD2 matching over 10 bases. This CDR3 is 15 amino acids long. The germline V gene has CDR1 SGHNT and CDR2 YYREEE (reference sequence). The V gene end was trimmed by 5 bases and the J gene end by 5 bases; junction bases not matched to a gene: 7. The CDR3 nucleotides are TGTGCCAGCAGGTTTACTAGCGGGACCAACAATGAGCAGTTCTTC. Its protein is CASRFTSGTNNEQFF.

The chain recombines TRBV6-6 with TRBJ2-5, with TRBD2 matching over 10 bases. The V gene end was trimmed by 8 bases and the J gene end by 3 bases; junction bases not matched to a gene: 6. The CDR3 runs to 14 residues. The germline gives CDR1 MNHNY, CDR2 SVGAGI (reference sequence). CDR3 sequence (DNA): TGTGCCAGCGCAACCACTAGCGGGGAAGAGACCCAGTACTTC. Protein: CASATTSGEETQYF.

The chain has TRBV28 and TRBJ1-5; possible D gene TRBD1, 5 bases. The CDR3 is 15 amino acids. Germline V gene sequence: CDR1 MDHEN, CDR2 SYDVKM. Trimming removed 3 bases at V and 0 bases at J, with 9 bases between. This CDR3 is CASSLRDFSNQPQHF. The CDR3 DNA follows: TGTGCCAGCAGTTTGCGGGACTTTAGCAATCAGCCCCAGCATTTT.

J is TRBJ1-2 and V is TRBV27; the match to TRBD1 covers 7 bases. CDR3 size: 12 residues. The trim removed 2 bases at V and 8 bases at J, leaving 2 bases unmatched. Germline CDR1 MNHEY, CDR2 SMNVEV (reference sequence). The CDR3 coding sequence is TGTGCCAGCAGTTTAAGGGGGCACGGCTACACCTTC. Translation gives CASSLRGHGYTF.

The chain is built from TRBV6-5 and TRBJ1-5, with unresolved D. The ends were cut back, 0 bases at V and 6 bases at J, with 9 bases in the middle. Germline V gene sequence: CDR1 MNHEY, CDR2 SVGAGI. The CDR3 is 14 residues long. CDR3 in amino acids: CASSYSRRAQPQHF. CDR3 in DNA: TGTGCCAGCAGTTACTCGAGGAGGGCTCAGCCCCAGCATTTT.

V gene TRBV7-9 combines with J gene TRBJ2-3, with 9 bases fitting TRBD1. Germline V CDR1 and CDR2: SEHNR, FQNEAQ (reference sequence). The CDR3 is made up of 19 amino acids. V was clipped by 8 bases and J by 0 bases; unmatched bases: 18. CDR3 sequence (DNA): TGTGCCAGCGGACCGGGACAGGGACTAATAACGTCTAGCACAGATACGCAGTATTTT. Its protein product is CASGPGQGLITSSTDTQYF.

Here the CDR3 reads CASSLSMGHEAFF. CDR3 DNA: TGTGCCAGCAGCTTGAGTATGGGACACGAAGCTTTCTTT. The chain combines TRBV5-6 with TRBJ1-1; possible D gene TRBD1, 6 bases. V lost 1 base, J lost 8 bases, and 12 bases lay in between. The CDR3 consists of 13 residues. Germline V gives CDR1 SGHDT, CDR2 YYEEEE.

The chain employs TRBV9 and TRBJ2-3; TRBD1 aligns across 7 bases. Germline-derived CDR1 and CDR2 are SGDLS and YYNGEE. The CDR3 contains 14 residues. The ends lost 3 bases at V and 7 bases at J; junction bases unmatched: 8. CDR3 DNA sequence: TGTGCCAGCAGCGCGAGGCGACAGGGAAATACGCAGTATTTT. It translates to CASSARRQGNTQYF.

The chain uses TRBV28 and TRBJ1-2, with a weak D call TRBD1 (6 bases). The germline V and J ends were trimmed by 2 bases and 8 bases, with 12 bases remaining between them. The length of the CDR3 is 13 residues. Germline V gives CDR1 MDHEN, CDR2 SYDVKM. CDR3 residues: CASSLAGASGYTF. CDR3 nucleotides: TGTGCCAGCAGTTTAGCAGGGGCTTCCGGCTACACCTTC.

The V and J genes are TRBV2 and TRBJ2-1; 12 bases fit TRBD2. The V and J ends lost 6 bases and 8 bases, in that order; junction bases with no gene match: 8. Germline lookup yields CDR1 SNHLY and CDR2 FYNNEI. The CDR3 runs to 15 residues. In DNA, the CDR3 is TGTGCCAGCAGGGAGCTAGCGGGAGGGCCTGATGAGCAGTTCTTC. This gives the protein CASRELAGGPDEQFF.

About this clone itself: Other DNA sequences from this sample encode an identical CDR3 as well. The chain has TRBV5-1 and TRBJ1-1; the D gene is possibly TRBD1 (6 bases). Germline V gene sequence: CDR1 SGHRS, CDR2 YFSETQ. The CDR3 length is 12 residues. V dropped 7 bases and J dropped 4 bases, with 11 bases sitting between them. In DNA, the CDR3 is TGCGCCAGCTCACAGGGAGGCACTGAAGCTTTCTTT. Translated: CASSQGGTEAFF.

This chain connects TRBV11-2 to TRBJ2-1; D call uncertain. The V end was cut by 0 bases, the J end by 2 bases, with 11 bases between. The CDR3 extends over 16 amino acids. CDR1 and CDR2 (germline): SGHAT, FQNNGV. The CDR3 sequence: CASSLDLWVAYNEQFF. The CDR3 nucleotides are TGTGCCAGCAGCTTAGATCTGTGGGTTGCCTACAATGAGCAGTTCTTC. The full variable domain, with the rest looked up from reference TRBV11-2 and TRBJ2-1, is EAGVAQSPRYKIIEKRQSVAFWCNPISGHATLYWYQQILGQGPKLLIQFQNNGVVDDSQLPKDRFSAERLKGVDSTLKIQPAKLEDSAVYLCASSLDLWVAYNEQFFGPGTRLTVL.

The V and J genes are TRBV7-2 and TRBJ1-1; D unclear. V shed 1 base and J shed 4 bases, with 16 bases lying between them. The CDR3 runs 16 residues. Germline loops: CDR1 SGHTA, CDR2 FQGNSA. The CDR3 loop reads CASSLDPGIRSTEAFF. In nucleotides, the CDR3 is TGTGCCAGCAGCTTAGATCCCGGGATTCGCTCCACTGAAGCTTTCTTT. Looking up the rest from reference TRBV7-2 and TRBJ1-1 gives the full variable domain: GAGVSQSPSNKVTEKGKDVELRCDPISGHTALYWYRQSLGQGLEFLIYFQGNSAPDKSGLPSDRFSAERTGGSVSTLTIQRTQQEDSAVYLCASSLDPGIRSTEAFFGQGTRLTVV.

The chain recombines TRBV5-1 with TRBJ2-7; no clear D gene. The CDR3 sequence is 13 residues long. Germline V lookup: CDR1 SGHRS, CDR2 YFSETQ. V was trimmed by 0 bases and J by 6 bases, leaving 10 bases between them. The CDR3 is CASSLDFGAEQYF. CDR3 in DNA: TGCGCCAGCAGCTTGGATTTTGGTGCCGAGCAGTACTTC. Full variable domain (remainder filled in from reference TRBV5-1 and TRBJ2-7): KAGVTQTPRYLIKTRGQQVTLSCSPISGHRSVSWYQQTPGQGLQFLFEYFSETQRNKGNFPGRFSGRQFSNSRSEMNVSTLELGDSALYLCASSLDFGAEQYFGPGTRLTVT.